A single sample is the source of the 16 T cell receptor beta chains below, sequenced in a study of CD8 T cells in Susac syndrome. The RNA input was about 0.5 to 1 ug, and it was reverse transcribed with random hexamers. TCRdb recomputed calls from the immunoSEQ multiplex PCR reads with MiXCR, one row per CDR3 protein. Here the sample spans fewer than 150,000 distinct CDR3 sequences, around 94% being singletons. The sequencing sample was made of CD8+ T cells from PBMCs. The receptors were sampled from a human donor in good health.

This clonotype has a single count. The rearrangement joins TRBV27 to TRBJ1-5; no definite D call. V lost 4 bases to trimming and J lost 2 bases, with 9 bases between them. CDR1 is MNHEY, CDR2 SMNVEV, per germline (reference sequence). The CDR3 extends over 14 amino acids. The CDR3 DNA reads as TGTGCCAGCAGTTCAGGCGTAGGCAATCAGCCCCAGCATTTT. Its protein product is CASSSGVGNQPQHF.

The CDR3 sequence is CASSPTQAFNTQYF. CDR3 coding DNA: TGTGCCAGCAGTCCGACCCAGGCATTCAATACGCAGTATTTT. The chain carries TRBV27 and TRBJ2-3; D gene ambiguous. Between the trimmed V and J ends, which lost 5 bases and 7 bases, there was a span of 16 bases. The CDR3 has 14 amino acids. Germline V gene sequence: CDR1 MNHEY, CDR2 SMNVEV (reference sequence).

This clonotype was counted once. The gene calls are TRBV5-6 and TRBJ1-1, with D possibly matching TRBD1 (5 bases). CDR1 and CDR2 (germline): SGHDT, YYEEEE. The V end lost 6 bases, the J end lost 3 bases, and 9 bases lay between the germline ends. There are 12 residues in the CDR3. The CDR3 DNA sequence: TGTGCCAGCAACCAGGGTGACACTGAAGCTTTCTTT. Its translation is CASNQGDTEAFF.

V usage is TRBV15 and J usage is TRBJ2-7, with TRBD2 matching 7 bases. The CDR3 runs 13 residues. CDR1 LNHNV and CDR2 YYDKDF come from the germline V gene (reference sequence). The CDR3 coding sequence is TGTGCTACCGCGGCTAGCGGATCCTACGAGCAGTACTTC. It specifies CATAASGSYEQYF.

The chain uses TRBV4-3 and TRBJ2-7; D gene ambiguous. Looked up from germline, CDR1 is LGHNA and CDR2 is YSLEER. Deletions cut 2 bases from V and 0 bases from J, with 5 bases between. CDR3 length: 13 amino acids. In nucleotides, the CDR3 is TGCGCCAGCAGCCAATTTCTCTCCTACGAGCAGTACTTC. Translated, it gives CASSQFLSYEQYF.

The J gene is TRBJ2-7, the V gene TRBV4-3, with D uncertain. The germline CDR1 and CDR2 sequences are LGHNA and YSLEER. V was shortened by 2 bases and J by 3 bases, with 14 bases between the two germline ends. This CDR3 is 15 amino acids long. The CDR3 DNA sequence: TGCGCCAGCAGCCAATCAGGTGCGCCTGACTACGAGCAGTACTTC. Translating gives CASSQSGAPDYEQYF.

The chain's CDR3 is CSVSGGTNEKLFF. As DNA, the CDR3 is TGCAGCGTTTCGGGGGGTACTAATGAAAAACTGTTTTTT. The V gene is TRBV29-1, the J gene TRBJ1-4, with a weak D call TRBD1 (5 bases). This CDR3 region has 13 residues. Per the germline V gene, CDR1 is SQVTM and CDR2 is ANQGSEA. The V and J ends lost 5 bases and 2 bases respectively, with 9 bases between them.

The chain links TRBV6-5 to TRBJ2-3; unclear D gene. This CDR3 spans 13 amino acids. The germline gives CDR1 MNHEY, CDR2 SVGAGI. Between the trimmed V and J ends, which lost 0 bases and 5 bases, there was a span of 6 bases. The DNA for the CDR3 is TGTGCCAGCAGTTACTCGAATGAAGATACGCAGTATTTT. Its translation is CASSYSNEDTQYF.

The gene calls are TRBV27 and TRBJ1-1, with 7 bases lining up with TRBD1. Germline V gene lookup returns CDR1 MNHEY and CDR2 SMNVEV (reference sequence). The CDR3 covers 13 residues. V was clipped by 5 bases and J by 1 base; unmatched bases: 1. The DNA for the CDR3 is TGTGCCAGCAGTGACAGGGCGAACACTGAAGCTTTCTTT. This gives the protein CASSDRANTEAFF.

The chain employs TRBV28 and TRBJ1-5; D ambiguous. V was pared by 3 bases and J by 4 bases, with 1 base between. Germline CDR1 is MDHEN and CDR2 is SYDVKM. This CDR3 spans 11 amino acids. CDR3 bases: TGTGCCAGCAGTTTGAATCAGCCCCAGCATTTT. Protein: CASSLNQPQHF.

The CDR3 sequence is CASSGSGQPEQYF. The DNA of the CDR3 is TGTGCCAGCAGCGGGTCCGGACAGCCGGAGCAGTACTTC. The gene calls are TRBV7-8 and TRBJ2-7; perhaps TRBD1 as D (6 bases). Germline V gene lookup returns CDR1 SGHVS and CDR2 FQNEAQ. V lost 5 bases and J lost 7, with 15 bases in between. The CDR3 consists of 13 residues.

The chain uses TRBV12-5 and TRBJ1-1, with unresolved D. The germline CDR1 and CDR2 sequences are LGHNT and FRNRAP. V was shortened by 6 bases and J by 0 bases, with 5 bases between the two germline ends. CDR3 size: 12 residues. Here the CDR3 reads CASGYMNTEAFF. Here the CDR3 DNA reads TGTGCTAGTGGGTATATGAACACTGAAGCTTTCTTT.

The V call is TRBV12-3 or TRBV12-4, the J call TRBJ2-3; 15 bases fit TRBD2. The CDR3 spans 17 residues. The V segment lost 5 bases and the J segment 3 bases; nucleotides outside the gene matches: 6. CDR3 region: CASSPAGTSGRTDTQYF. As DNA, the CDR3 is TGTGCCAGCAGTCCTGCCGGGACTAGCGGGAGGACAGATACGCAGTATTTT.

CDR3 residues: CASSPGGASYNEQFF. CDR3 coding DNA: TGTGCCAGCAGCCCAGGGGGGGCCTCCTACAATGAGCAGTTCTTC. This chain uses TRBV7-8 with TRBJ2-1, with D perhaps assigned TRBD1 or TRBD2 (7 bases each). V lost 5 bases to trimming and J lost 0 bases, with 11 bases between them. Germline V gene data show CDR1 as SGHVS and CDR2 as FQNEAQ. CDR3 length: 15 amino acids. The variable domain in full, completed from reference TRBV7-8 and TRBJ2-1, reads GAGVSQSPRYKVAKRGQDVALRCDPISGHVSLFWYQQALGQGPEFLTYFQNEAQLDKSGLPSDRFFAERPEGSVSTLKIQRTQQEDSAVYLCASSPGGASYNEQFFGPGTRLTVL.

The CDR3 reads CASRAAGDGKSQPQHF. The CDR3 nucleotides are TGTGCCAGCAGGGCCGCTGGGGACGGAAAAAGTCAGCCCCAGCATTTT. The chain carries TRBV27 and TRBJ1-5; a weak D match, TRBD1 (5 bases). V lost 6 bases to trimming and J lost 6 bases, with 21 bases between them. The CDR3 is 16 residues long. The germline V gene encodes CDR1 MNHEY and CDR2 SMNVEV (reference sequence).

The sample holds one count of this clonotype. The chain joins TRBV20-1 to TRBJ2-7, with TRBD2 identical over 13 bases. Germline trimming cut 5 bases from V and 4 bases from J; bases unmatched to any gene: 5. The germline V gene has CDR1 DFQATT and CDR2 SNEGSKA (reference sequence). The CDR3 has 14 residues. CDR3 residues: CSAQGLAGLYEQYF. In DNA form, the CDR3 reads TGCAGTGCTCAGGGACTAGCGGGATTATACGAGCAGTACTTC.